Presented here are 25 T cell receptor beta chains from one specimen sequenced in a study of blood T cell repertoires in COVID-19. This table comes from immunoSEQ multiplex PCR, and its TCRdb copy is limited to in-frame clones, with some not included. The sample lists 65,000 to 90,000 clones, 80% to 90% occurring once. Sequencing used peripheral blood. These receptors were obtained from a woman under 30 with acute or convalescent COVID-19.

V usage is TRBV5-8 and J usage is TRBJ1-1; D gene ambiguous. Germline CDR1 SGHTS, CDR2 YDEGEE. Between the trimmed V and J ends, which lost 2 bases and 8 bases, there was a span of 13 bases. This CDR3 has 13 amino acids. CDR3 amino acids: CASSLPQATEAFF. The CDR3 DNA is TGTGCCAGCAGCTTACCGCAGGCCACAGAAGCTTTCTTT.

The CDR3 sequence: CASSLSARQGLYGYTF. CDR3 bases: TGTGCCAGTAGTTTGTCTGCCCGACAGGGACTTTATGGCTACACCTTC. V gene TRBV19 combines with J gene TRBJ1-2; 7 bases agree with TRBD1. The germline V gene encodes CDR1 LNHDA and CDR2 SQIVND (reference sequence). V lost 5 bases, J lost 5 bases, and 14 bases stayed unmatched. CDR3 size: 16 residues.

The chain couples TRBV7-8 to TRBJ2-1; TRBD2 aligns across 10 bases. After removal of 2 bases from V and 10 bases from J, the junction contained 8 bases not matched to a gene. The CDR3 extends over 15 amino acids. Germline CDR1 is SGHVS and CDR2 is FQNEAQ. DNA for the CDR3: TGTGCCAGCAGCTTACTAGCGGGGGTTACGGGGGAGCAGTTCTTC. It is translated as CASSLLAGVTGEQFF.

The rearrangement joins TRBV13 to TRBJ2-3, with 13 bases lining up with TRBD2. This CDR3 is built from 17 residues. Germline CDR1 is PRHDT and CDR2 is FYEKMQ (reference sequence). With 5 bases clipped from V and 8 bases from J, the junction kept 13 bases outside the gene matches. CDR3: CASSPSLAGGPAGTQYF. The CDR3 DNA is TGTGCCAGCAGCCCGTCACTAGCGGGAGGGCCTGCAGGTACGCAGTATTTT.

This chain links TRBV5-1 with TRBJ1-1, with D uncertain. V was trimmed by 4 bases and J by 11 bases, leaving 18 bases between them. This CDR3 comprises 13 residues. CDR1 SGHRS and CDR2 YFSETQ come from the germline V gene. CDR3 DNA: TGCGCCAGCAGCCCTACCGTGCGGAAGGAGGCTTTCTTT. As protein: CASSPTVRKEAFF.

This clone was seen once. J is TRBJ2-1 and V is TRBV9, with 7 bases that match TRBD2. The CDR3 is 14 amino acids. The V gene end was trimmed by 3 bases and the J gene end by 6 bases; junction bases not matched to a gene: 6. The germline V gene has CDR1 SGDLS and CDR2 YYNGEE. The CDR3 DNA sequence: TGTGCCAGCAGCGGGGCAGGCGGGGGCAATGAGCAGTTCTTC. Its protein product is CASSGAGGGNEQFF.

This clone is a singleton in its sample. The chain joins TRBV6-5 to TRBJ2-3, with 9 bases fitting TRBD2. Germline V gene sequence: CDR1 MNHEY, CDR2 SVGAGI. The CDR3 contains 15 residues. Trimming took 3 bases from V and 4 from J; bases not matched to a gene: 5. The CDR3 reads CASSYSGSGADTQYF. DNA for the CDR3: TGTGCCAGCAGTTATAGCGGGAGTGGTGCAGATACGCAGTATTTT.

The J gene is TRBJ1-2, the V gene TRBV5-6; tentatively, D is TRBD1 (6 bases). The CDR3 consists of 13 residues. The germline V gene has CDR1 SGHDT and CDR2 YYEEEE. V shed 0 bases and J shed 5 bases, with 8 bases lying between them. CDR3 bases: TGTGCCAGCAGCTTGGAACAGGGTTATGGCTACACCTTC. Its protein product is CASSLEQGYGYTF.

In its sample, this clone was seen once. The DNA for the CDR3 is TGTGCCAGCAGCCGCGGGGTAGATCAGCCCCAGCATTTT. This translates into CASSRGVDQPQHF. J is TRBJ1-5 and V is TRBV2, with D hard to call. There are 13 residues in the CDR3. Trimming left V 6 bases short and J 5 bases short, with 11 bases between. The germline CDR1 and CDR2 sequences are SNHLY and FYNNEI.

This clone has only a few counts. V usage is TRBV9 and J usage is TRBJ2-7, with a weak D call TRBD2 (6 bases). CDR3 length equals 15 residues. CDR1 is SGDLS and CDR2 is YYNGEE in the germline V gene. V gave up 0 bases and J gave up 5 bases, with 15 bases separating them. The CDR3 sequence: CASSVDGGANNEQYF. CDR3 coding DNA: TGTGCCAGCAGCGTAGACGGCGGGGCGAATAACGAGCAGTACTTC.

The V gene is TRBV5-6, the J gene TRBJ1-3; D might be TRBD1 (6 bases). V lost 0 bases, J lost 4 bases, and 11 bases lay in between. Germline assignment: CDR1 SGHDT and CDR2 YYEEEE. This CDR3 is 15 amino acids long. The CDR3 DNA reads as TGTGCCAGCAGCTTGGTAGGGGGAGAGGGAAACACCATATATTTT. Translated, it gives CASSLVGGEGNTIYF.

The chain couples TRBV30 to TRBJ1-1, with a possible D match to TRBD1 (5 bases). Trimming removed 0 bases from V and 5 bases from J, with 10 bases in between. Germline CDR1 and CDR2: GTSNPN and SVGIG (reference sequence). This CDR3 is 13 amino acids long. The CDR3, as DNA: TGTGCCTGGAGTGTAGGGGTACGAACTGAAGCTTTCTTT. This codes for CAWSVGVRTEAFF.

The rearrangement joins TRBV18 to TRBJ2-7; D unclear. Trimming removed 5 bases from V and 0 bases from J, with 5 bases in between. Germline assignment: CDR1 KGHSH and CDR2 LQKENI. The CDR3 is 12 amino acids. The CDR3 nucleotides are TGTGCCAGCTCATCGAGCTCCTACGAGCAGTACTTC. Translation: CASSSSSYEQYF.

This clone has more than one count but fewer than ten. The chain recombines TRBV7-9 with TRBJ2-2, with D perhaps TRBD2 (6 bases). The CDR3 sequence is 14 residues long. V lost 5 bases to trimming and J lost 6 bases, with 13 bases between them. Germline V gene data show CDR1 as SEHNR and CDR2 as FQNEAQ (reference sequence). CDR3 sequence (DNA): TGTGCCAGCAGCCCCCGAACGGGGGCCGGGGAGCTGTTTTTT. Residues: CASSPRTGAGELFF.

V is TRBV30 and J is TRBJ2-3; 7 nucleotides match TRBD1. The CDR3 is 15 amino acids. Germline trimming cut 4 bases from V and 1 base from J; bases unmatched to any gene: 8. Germline CDR1 is GTSNPN and CDR2 is SVGIG (reference sequence). This CDR3 is CAWTEGAWGTDTQYF. The CDR3, as DNA: TGTGCCTGGACCGAGGGGGCCTGGGGCACAGATACGCAGTATTTT.

This clone showed up just once. This sequence joins TRBV30 and TRBJ1-1; 9 bases agree with TRBD1. Germline loops: CDR1 GTSNPN, CDR2 SVGIG (reference sequence). J lost 4 bases, V lost 0 bases, and 9 bases had no gene match. There are 16 residues in the CDR3. As DNA, the CDR3 is TGTGCCTGGAGTGTCACAGGGGGCTTACGTAGCACTGAAGCTTTCTTT. Translation gives CAWSVTGGLRSTEAFF.

V and J are TRBV19 and TRBJ2-3; D remains unclear. Germline loops: CDR1 LNHDA, CDR2 SQIVND (reference sequence). The CDR3 runs to 14 residues. V lost 1 base to trimming and J lost 4 bases, with 9 bases between them. The CDR3 DNA reads TGTGCCAGTAGTATAGGCTGGAGCTCAGATACGCAGTATTTT. This encodes CASSIGWSSDTQYF.

This chain links TRBV18 with TRBJ2-5; maybe TRBD2 (5 bases). In germline, CDR1 is KGHSH, CDR2 LQKENI. The CDR3 consists of 13 residues. Trimming took off 3 bases at V and 5 bases at J, with 10 bases between the two ends. CDR3 coding DNA: TGTGCCAGCTCACCCGGGGTCATGGAGACCCAGTACTTC. Amino acid sequence: CASSPGVMETQYF.

This clone was seen only a few times. This rearrangement joins TRBV5-4 to TRBJ1-1; tentative D call: TRBD1 (6 bases). The CDR3 extends over 14 amino acids. Per the germline V gene, CDR1 is SGHNT and CDR2 is YYREEE (reference sequence). Trimming shortened V by 2 bases and J by 2 bases, and 10 bases separated the two germline ends. CDR3 nucleotide sequence: TGTGCCAGCAGCTTCGGCAGGGGAAACACTGAAGCTTTCTTT. Translation gives CASSFGRGNTEAFF.

The chain recombines TRBV5-4 with TRBJ2-1, with 10 bases matching TRBD2. With 4 bases clipped from V and 2 bases from J, the junction kept 6 bases outside the gene matches. The CDR3 sequence is 16 residues long. Looked up from germline, CDR1 is SGHNT and CDR2 is YYREEE (reference sequence). CDR3 DNA: TGTGCCAGCAGCACCCGAAGCGGGAGGGCCTACAATGAGCAGTTCTTC. This sequence encodes CASSTRSGRAYNEQFF.

This clone was seen more than once but under ten times. The chain is built from TRBV18 and TRBJ1-1, with 9 bases lining up with TRBD1. CDR1 is KGHSH and CDR2 is LQKENI in the germline V gene. CDR3 length: 19 residues. J was trimmed by 3 bases and V by 3 bases; bases with no gene match: 17. The CDR3 DNA reads as TGTGCCAGCTCACCCCGGTCGGGACAGGGTGTAGTTGGGTACACTGAAGCTTTCTTT. It codes for CASSPRSGQGVVGYTEAFF.

This clone was counted once. This rearrangement joins TRBV5-8 to TRBJ2-7, with D tentatively TRBD2 (5 bases). V lost 7 bases and J 5 bases, leaving 16 bases between the germline ends. CDR3 length: 13 residues. CDR1 is SGHTS, CDR2 YDEGEE, per germline. CDR3 DNA: TGTGCCAGCGATCCGGGGAATATGCACGAGCAGTACTTC. Translated: CASDPGNMHEQYF.

The chain uses TRBV27 and TRBJ1-1; tentatively, D is TRBD1 (6 bases). Trimming removed 8 bases from V and 1 base from J, with 11 bases in between. Germline CDR1 MNHEY, CDR2 SMNVEV (reference sequence). The CDR3 consists of 13 residues. In DNA form, the CDR3 reads TGTGCCAGCCAGGGGTTGAAGAACACTGAAGCTTTCTTT. Protein: CASQGLKNTEAFF.

By sample fraction, this clone is medium-sized. V and J are TRBV30 and TRBJ1-2; D not resolved. V dropped 2 bases and J dropped 1 base, with 8 bases sitting between them. The CDR3 is made up of 13 amino acids. Per the germline V gene, CDR1 is GTSNPN and CDR2 is SVGIG (reference sequence). CDR3 amino acids: CAWSNGHNYGYTF. The CDR3 DNA is TGTGCCTGGAGTAACGGTCATAACTATGGCTACACCTTC.

Only one count was recorded for this clone. The chain links TRBV7-9 to TRBJ2-1, with 7 nucleotides matching TRBD2. CDR1 is SEHNR and CDR2 is FQNEAQ in the germline V gene (reference sequence). After removal of 0 bases from V and 4 bases from J, the junction contained 6 bases not matched to a gene. This CDR3 is 16 amino acids long. CDR3 sequence reads: CASSLAGGSRYNEQFF. The CDR3 DNA follows: TGTGCCAGCAGCTTAGCAGGCGGGAGTCGTTACAATGAGCAGTTCTTC.